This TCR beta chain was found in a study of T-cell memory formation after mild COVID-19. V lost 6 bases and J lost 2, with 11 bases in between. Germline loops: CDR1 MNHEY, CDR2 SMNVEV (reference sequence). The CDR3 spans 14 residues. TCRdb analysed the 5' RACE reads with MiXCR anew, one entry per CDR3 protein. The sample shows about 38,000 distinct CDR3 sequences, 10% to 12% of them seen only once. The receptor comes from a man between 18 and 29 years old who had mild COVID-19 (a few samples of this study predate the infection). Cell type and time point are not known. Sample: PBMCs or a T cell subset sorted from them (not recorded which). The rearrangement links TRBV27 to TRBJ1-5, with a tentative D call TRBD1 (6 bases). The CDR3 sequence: CASRGASGNQPQHF. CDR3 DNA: TGTGCCAGCAGGGGGGCGTCGGGCAATCAGCCCCAGCATTTT.